A selection of T cell receptor beta chains follows, all from one sample in a study of PD-L1 blockade in urothelial cancer. Produced via immunoSEQ multiplex PCR; TCRdb's table is partial and in-frame only. The data contain roughly 50,000 clones, around 79% of them singletons. Source: PBMCs, taken around atezolizumab (anti-PD-L1) treatment. These TCRs come from a man between 65 and 79 years old with urothelial cancer. CDR3s include the opening cysteine and the closing phenylalanine or tryptophan. D genes are given only for firm matches. Clone size appears in some rows only: once, few, many, or a class for an expanded clone.

clone size,V gene,D gene,J gene,CDR3 DNA,CDR3 protein
NA,TRBV27,TRBD2,TRBJ2-5,TGTGCCAGCAGTTTACGAAGCGGGACGTACCAAGAGACCCAGTACTTC,CASSLRSGTYQETQYF
NA,TRBV7-9,TRBD2,TRBJ2-7,TGTGCCAGCAGCTCTAGCGGGGGAGACCTCGAGCAGTACTTC,CASSSSGGDLEQYF
NA,TRBV7-9,TRBD2,TRBJ2-1,TGTGCCAGCAGCTTGACTAGCGGGAGGGCCAGGGAGTCCTACAATGAGCAGTTCTTC,CASSLTSGRARESYNEQFF
NA,TRBV12-5,TRBD2,TRBJ2-3,TGTTCTAGTGGTATCCTAGCGGGGGGGTTGGATACGCAGTATTTT,CSSGILAGGLDTQYF
NA,TRBV2,NA,TRBJ2-2,TGTGCCAGCAGGGGGGCACCTAACACCGGGGAGCTGTTTTTT,CASRGAPNTGELFF
few,TRBV15,NA,TRBJ1-6,TGTGCCACCAGCAGAGAATCGTATTCACCCCTCCACTTT,CATSRESYSPLHF
NA,TRBV14,NA,TRBJ2-4,TGTGCCAGCAGCCAAGGATGGGGCTCTGACAGATTACCCTCCTTC,CASSQGWGSDRLPSF
many,TRBV7-9,TRBD2,TRBJ2-7,TGTGCCAGCAGTCTCCGGGGGGGAGGTTGGGACGAGCAGTACTTC,CASSLRGGGWDEQYF
NA,TRBV4-3,TRBD2,TRBJ2-3,TGCGCCAGCAGCCAAGATTTAGCGGGAGTTGAGTGGGGAGGAGATACGCAGTATTTT,CASSQDLAGVEWGGDTQYF
NA,TRBV6-6,NA,TRBJ1-1,TGTGCCAGCAGTCTTAAAGCTATTGAAGCTTTCTTT,CASSLKAIEAFF
few,TRBV10-3,TRBD1,TRBJ1-1,TGTGCCATCAGTGGAGAGGACAGGGGGCACGCTGAAGCTTTCTTT,CAISGEDRGHAEAFF
few,TRBV7-9,TRBD1,TRBJ1-1,TGTGCCAGCAGCTCACGACAGGGTACTGAAGCTTTCTTT,CASSSRQGTEAFF
few,TRBV11-3,NA,TRBJ2-1,TGTGCCAGCAGCTTGGAAGGAGGTGAGCAGTTCTTC,CASSLEGGEQFF
NA,TRBV11-3,TRBD2,TRBJ2-3,TGTGCCAGCAGCTCCTCTAGCGGGAGGGGCACAGATACGCAGTATTTT,CASSSSSGRGTDTQYF
NA,TRBV7-9,TRBD2,TRBJ2-5,TGTGCCAGCACCAAACTAGCGGGAGGAACAAGTGAGACCCAGTACTTC,CASTKLAGGTSETQYF
NA,TRBV7-8,TRBD2,TRBJ2-1,TGTGCCAGCAGTTATAGCGGGAGAACGAGCTCCTACAATGAGCAGTTCTTC,CASSYSGRTSSYNEQFF
NA,TRBV19,TRBD2,TRBJ2-5,TGTGCCAGTAGTACTCGCGGGAGTTTGAAGACCCAGTACTTC,CASSTRGSLKTQYF
few,TRBV19,NA,TRBJ1-5,TGTGCCAGTACCGTGGGTGGGGGCACTAATCAGCCCCAGCATTTT,CASTVGGGTNQPQHF
NA,TRBV5-1,NA,TRBJ2-1,TGCGCCAGCAGCTTGGGACAGCTATACAATGAGCAGTTCTTC,CASSLGQLYNEQFF
NA,TRBV7-2,NA,TRBJ1-2,TGTGCCAGCAGCACCGGGAGAGAGGGAGGCTACACCTTC,CASSTGREGGYTF
NA,TRBV7-6,TRBD1,TRBJ1-1,TGTGCCAGCAGCTCGAGACAGGGGGCGGGTACTGAAGCTTTCTTT,CASSSRQGAGTEAFF
few,TRBV28,NA,TRBJ1-3,TGTGCCAGCAGTTTGTCCATCTCTGGAAACACCATATATTTT,CASSLSISGNTIYF
NA,TRBV18,TRBD2,TRBJ2-5,TGTGCCAGCTCACGTGGACTAGCGGGACCGCCGAAGTACCAAGAGACCCAGTACTTC,CASSRGLAGPPKYQETQYF
few,TRBV2,TRBD2,TRBJ2-1,TGTGCCAGCAGGGCGACTAGCGGGGTATACAATGAGCAGTTCTTC,CASRATSGVYNEQFF